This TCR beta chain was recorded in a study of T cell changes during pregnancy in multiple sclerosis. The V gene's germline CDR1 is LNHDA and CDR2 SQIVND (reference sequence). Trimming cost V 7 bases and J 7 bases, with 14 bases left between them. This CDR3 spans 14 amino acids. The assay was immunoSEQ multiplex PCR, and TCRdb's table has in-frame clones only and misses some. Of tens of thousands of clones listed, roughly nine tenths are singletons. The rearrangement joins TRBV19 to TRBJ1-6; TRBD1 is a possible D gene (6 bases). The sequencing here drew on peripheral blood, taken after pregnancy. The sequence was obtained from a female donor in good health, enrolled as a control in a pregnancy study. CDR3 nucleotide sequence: TGTGCCAGTAATCAAGACAGGAGCAATTCACCCCTCCACTTT. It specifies CASNQDRSNSPLHF. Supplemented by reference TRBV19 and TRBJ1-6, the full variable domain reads DGGITQSPKYLFRKEGQNVTLSCEQNLNHDAMYWYRQDPGQGLRLIYYSQIVNDFQKGDIAEGYSVSREKKESFPLTVTSAQKNPTAFYLCASNQDRSNSPLHFGNGTRLTVT.